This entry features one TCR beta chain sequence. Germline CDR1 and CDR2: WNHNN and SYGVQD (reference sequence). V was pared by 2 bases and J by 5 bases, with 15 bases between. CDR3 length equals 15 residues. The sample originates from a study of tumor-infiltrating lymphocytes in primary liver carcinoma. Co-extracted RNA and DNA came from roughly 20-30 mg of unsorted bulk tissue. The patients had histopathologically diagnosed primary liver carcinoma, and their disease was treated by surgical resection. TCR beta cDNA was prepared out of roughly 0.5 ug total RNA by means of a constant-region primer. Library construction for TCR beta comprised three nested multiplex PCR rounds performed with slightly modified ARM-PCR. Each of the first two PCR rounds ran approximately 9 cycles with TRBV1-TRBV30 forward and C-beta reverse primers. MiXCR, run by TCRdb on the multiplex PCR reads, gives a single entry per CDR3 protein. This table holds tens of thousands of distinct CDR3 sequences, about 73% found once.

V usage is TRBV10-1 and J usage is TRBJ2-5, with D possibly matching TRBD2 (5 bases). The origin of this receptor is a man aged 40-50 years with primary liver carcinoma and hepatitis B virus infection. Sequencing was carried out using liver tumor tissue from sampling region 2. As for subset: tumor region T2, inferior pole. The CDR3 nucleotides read TGCGCCAGCAGTGAGGGTGGCCGACTACATGAGACCCAGTACTTC. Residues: CASSEGGRLHETQYF.